The present entry profiles one T cell receptor (beta chain) with its context. Its antigen is unknown. Carried by the TCR beta cDNA libraries were unique molecular identifiers. MiXCR was run by TCRdb on the PCR reads, yielding one entry per CDR3 protein. Among about 460,000 distinct CDR3 sequences listed, roughly 46% were seen once. This specimen comes from a study of post-analysis software for immune sequencing data. Study-level results: A few TRBV segments appeared more often in patients than in controls, and TRBV5-6, TRBV5-1 and TRBV20-1 were among these.

The CDR3 totals 14 residues. The chain has TRBV12-3 or TRBV12-4 and TRBJ2-4, with D maybe TRBD2 (5 bases). The J call may be mistaken, given a closer DNA end match to TRBJ2-7. This clonotype originated in a girl aged 5-17 years with multiple sclerosis. Sequencing was done on a sample of blood. The CDR3 region has the DNA TGTGCCAGCAGTTTAAGCGAGGGAATCTACGAGCAGTACTTC. Protein product: CASSLSEGIYEQYF.